Presented here are 15 T cell receptor beta chains from one specimen sequenced in a study of shared clonotypes between healthy human individuals (dated by TCRdb to the early 2020s). The protocol used for the library was the immunoSEQ multiplex PCR assay. The clones in this table, taken by TCRdb from immuneACCESS, are in-frame only. Not every clone is retained; where verified, under half of the shortfall comes from an unresolved V gene, and the cause of the rest is unknown. In this sample the table shows 1.5 million to 1.9 million clones, 95% to 99% of which occur a single time. Clones ranked in the top ten supply about 0.45% of the sample. Sequences were obtained from naive CD4+ T cells sorted from blood. Reading the label with the study, this specimen's cell subset or site is: CD45RA+ positively selected. These receptors came from a man younger than 45 in good health.

The rearrangement uses TRBV4-3 and TRBJ1-1, with D uncertain. The CDR3 loop spans 15 amino acids. Looked up from germline, CDR1 is LGHNA and CDR2 is YSLEER. Trimming left V 3 bases short and J 5 bases short, with 16 bases between. The chain's CDR3 is CASSQTIIAGTEAFF. The CDR3 region has the DNA TGCGCCAGCAGCCAGACAATTATCGCGGGGACTGAAGCTTTCTTT.

This chain uses TRBV6-6 with TRBJ1-2; D call uncertain. This CDR3 spans 13 amino acids. Germline V gene data show CDR1 as MNHNY and CDR2 as SVGAGI (reference sequence). Trimming stripped 2 bases from V and 3 bases from J, with 7 bases between. The CDR3 reads CASSYPSHYGYTF. The DNA for the CDR3 is TGTGCCAGCAGTTACCCGAGCCACTATGGCTACACCTTC.

The chain is built from TRBV7-9 and TRBJ2-1; the D is unclear. V was clipped by 6 bases and J by 4 bases, with 10 bases between them. The CDR3 covers 13 residues. Germline loops: CDR1 SEHNR, CDR2 FQNEAQ (reference sequence). This CDR3 is CASRPREYNEQFF. The DNA of the CDR3 is TGTGCCAGCAGACCGAGAGAGTACAATGAGCAGTTCTTC.

Concerning this clone itself: The sample has other DNA sequences that encode this CDR3 too. The rearrangement uses TRBV5-1 and TRBJ1-1, with D maybe TRBD1 (5 bases). The CDR3 consists of 13 residues. V gave up 2 bases and J gave up 3 bases, with 8 bases separating them. Germline V CDR1 and CDR2: SGHRS, YFSETQ. The CDR3 reads CASSFTTDTEAFF. For the CDR3, the DNA is TGCGCCAGCAGCTTTACGACAGACACTGAAGCTTTCTTT.

This chain uses TRBV6-5 with TRBJ2-7, with 9 nucleotides matching TRBD2. The V and J ends lost 6 bases and 2 bases, in that order; junction bases with no gene match: 8. The CDR3 contains 15 residues. CDR1 MNHEY and CDR2 SVGAGI come from the germline V gene. The CDR3 DNA reads as TGTGCCAGCAGCCAGACTAGCGGAACCCCCTACGAGCAGTACTTC. Its translation: CASSQTSGTPYEQYF.

The chain links TRBV6-5 to TRBJ1-1; D ambiguous. This CDR3 has 11 residues. From germline, CDR1 is MNHEY and CDR2 SVGAGI. V lost 7 bases, J lost 9 bases, and 12 bases lay in between. Written as DNA, the CDR3 is TGTGCCAGCAAGGAACTTACCAAAGCTTTCTTT. Its protein product is CASKELTKAFF.

The V call is TRBV7-2, the J call TRBJ1-2; D possibly corresponds to TRBD1 (6 bases). Germline lookup yields CDR1 SGHTA and CDR2 FQGNSA. The V end lost 5 bases, the J end lost 13 bases, and 20 bases lay between the germline ends. CDR3 length: 13 amino acids. CDR3 sequence: CASSKRDTEAGTF. The CDR3 DNA sequence: TGTGCCAGCAGCAAAAGGGACACGGAGGCGGGCACCTTC.

The gene calls are TRBV7-2 and TRBJ1-5, with unresolved D. The germline gives CDR1 SGHTA, CDR2 FQGNSA. Deletions cut 0 bases from V and 7 bases from J, with 13 bases between. This CDR3 contains 15 residues. CDR3 nucleotide sequence: TGTGCCAGCAGCTTAGCCCGTTTTGGAGGCCAGCCCCAGCATTTT. It specifies CASSLARFGGQPQHF.

The table lists this clone with a count of one. Different DNA sequences within this sample yield the same CDR3. V usage is TRBV5-1 and J usage is TRBJ2-3; D may be TRBD1 (6 bases). This CDR3 region has 14 residues. The V end lost 4 bases, the J end lost 3 bases, and 12 bases lay between the germline ends. CDR1 and CDR2 from the germline V gene are SGHRS and YFSETQ. CDR3: CASSRDRRTDTQYF. CDR3 sequence (DNA): TGCGCCAGCAGCCGAGACAGGCGAACAGATACGCAGTATTTT.

The chain links TRBV5-1 to TRBJ1-1; D unclear. This CDR3 is built from 14 residues. V was cut by 5 bases and J by 0 bases, with 11 bases left in between. Germline-derived CDR1 and CDR2 are SGHRS and YFSETQ. The CDR3 loop is CASSVTALNTEAFF. CDR3 in DNA: TGCGCCAGCAGTGTAACAGCGCTGAACACTGAAGCTTTCTTT.

The chain is built from TRBV11-3 and TRBJ1-1; weak D call: TRBD1 (5 bases). There are 14 residues in the CDR3. Trimming pared 5 bases from V and 11 bases from J, leaving 21 bases between. Germline assignment: CDR1 SGHNT and CDR2 YENEEA. CDR3: CASSGIGTDGCAFF. In DNA form, the CDR3 reads TGTGCCAGCAGCGGAATTGGGACGGACGGTTGTGCTTTCTTT.

This clone was found once. The rearrangement joins TRBV10-3 to TRBJ2-3, with 8 bases fitting TRBD1. Per the germline V gene, CDR1 is ENHRY and CDR2 is SYGVKD. V shed 8 bases and J 4 bases; nucleotides not matched to a gene: 17. This CDR3 region has 17 residues. CDR3 sequence (DNA): TGTGCCATCGCAGCCCCTGGCAGGGGGCGAAGAGCAGATACGCAGTATTTT. It yields the protein CAIAAPGRGRRADTQYF.

This clone was counted a few times. The sample has other DNA sequences that encode this CDR3 too. The chain recombines TRBV2 with TRBJ1-4; D not certain. V was clipped by 4 bases and J by 8 bases, with 5 bases between them. CDR1 SNHLY and CDR2 FYNNEI come from the germline V gene. The CDR3 is 11 amino acids. The CDR3 region has the DNA TGTGCCAGCAGTGTAATGGAAAAACTGTTTTTT. It yields the protein CASSVMEKLFF. Using reference TRBV2 and TRBJ1-4 for the parts outside the CDR3, the full variable domain is EPEVTQTPSHQVTQMGQEVILRCVPISNHLYFYWYRQILGQKVEFLVSFYNNEISEKSEIFDDQFSVERPDGSNFTLKIRSTKLEDSAMYFCASSVMEKLFFGSGTQLSVL.

The chain employs TRBV7-9 and TRBJ2-2, with D hard to call. CDR3 length: 14 amino acids. The V gene's germline CDR1 is SEHNR and CDR2 FQNEAQ (reference sequence). The ends were cut back, 1 base at V and 5 bases at J, with 8 bases in the middle. CDR3 nucleotides: TGTGCCAGCAGCTTAGAGGTGGAAACCGGGGAGCTGTTTTTT. Residues: CASSLEVETGELFF. The full variable domain, in which reference TRBV7-9 and TRBJ2-2 provide the parts outside the CDR3, is DTGVSQNPRHKITKRGQNVTFRCDPISEHNRLYWYRQTLGQGPEFLTYFQNEAQLEKSRLLSDRFSAERPKGSFSTLEIQRTEQGDSAMYLCASSLEVETGELFFGEGSRLTVL.

For the CDR3, the DNA is TGTGCCACCAGCAGAAGGGCACTTAACACCGGGGAGCTGTTTTTT. Its translation: CATSRRALNTGELFF. The genes are TRBV15 and TRBJ2-2, with D unresolved. The CDR3 extends over 15 amino acids. Looked up from germline, CDR1 is LNHNV and CDR2 is YYDKDF (reference sequence). Trimming cost V 2 bases and J 2 bases, with 9 bases left between them.